The sample holds one count of the clone carrying this T cell receptor beta chain. Across 20 to 25 US areas, participants ranged in age from 18 to 89 years. Participants had their cohort set by participant-reported clinical history. The data were obtained in a study of blood T cell repertoires in COVID-19. Study summary: The samples span acute and convalescent COVID-19 from the United States, Italy and Spain.

This CDR3 contains 14 residues. V shed 0 bases and J shed 3 bases, with 6 bases lying between them. Germline values: CDR1 LNHDA, CDR2 SQIVND (reference sequence). Per the authors' pipeline: Reference gene primer amplification gave estimated nucleated cell counts. Only in-frame clones appear in the TCRdb table, and some are missing; sequencing was by immunoSEQ multiplex PCR. The V and J calls and clone size come from that table; D and trimming were worked out from the DNA. The table has some 460,000 clones, 70% to 90% seen once. Sequenced sample: PBMCs or T cells enriched from blood (not recorded which). The V gene is TRBV19, the J gene TRBJ1-3; no firm D call. This clonotype was obtained from a woman aged 18 to 35 with acute COVID-19. For the CDR3, the DNA is TGTGCCAGTAGTATAGAGAGAAGTGGAAACACCATATATTTT. It yields the protein CASSIERSGNTIYF.